The clone carrying this T cell receptor beta chain was seen only once. Its antigen is not known. The CDR3 covers 15 residues. The ends lost 0 bases at V and 7 bases at J; junction bases unmatched: 2. The germline V gene encodes CDR1 SGHNT and CDR2 YYREEE (reference sequence). The data were taken from a study of cytomegalovirus exposure and HLA in healthy donors. Study summary: HLA-typed donors were the source of roughly 80 million unique TCRs held in an early data release. Study results and limitations: There were a few CMV-associated chains whose specificity for CMV antigens was confirmed in vitro. Relative to the approximately 680-donor mean, N-insertions were reportedly fewer in an Asian-associated ancestry cluster in a later analysis.

PCR amplification relied on 60 Vbeta primers (plus 13 Jbeta primers). Some clones are missing from TCRdb's copy, which holds only in-frame ones; the method was immunoSEQ multiplex PCR. The sample records some 140,000 clones, 65% to 80% being singletons. The donors comprised healthy bone marrow donors. J is TRBJ2-3 and V is TRBV5-4; 13 bases are a match to TRBD2. The receptor was derived from a man younger than 35 in good health and CMV-seronegative. The sequenced sample consisted of PBMCs. In DNA, the CDR3 is TGTGCCAGCAGCTTGGGACTAGCGGGGGGAAATACGCAGTATTTT. This gives the protein CASSLGLAGGNTQYF.